The sequence of this TCR beta chain was determined in a study of CD8+ T cells in alopecia areata (dated by TCRdb to the late 2010s). About the full investigation: Treated patients were enrolled in an open-label pilot trial of oral tofacitinib at 5 to 10 mg twice daily for moderate-to-severe alopecia areata. TCRbeta CDR3 regions were amplified by immunoSEQ multiplex PCR with 35 Vbeta forward and 13 Jbeta reverse primers. High-throughput TCRbeta sequencing was used to examine T cell clonal expansion in alopecia areata in both the C3H/HeJ mouse model and human patients. Patients on tofacitinib were biopsied at baseline and after 4 and 24 weeks of treatment, and several of the patients also had a later scalp biopsy. On the human side, TCRbeta sequencing was run on scalp tissue and on sorted CD4+ and CD8+ peripheral blood T cells from healthy controls and from alopecia areata patients with either patchy or totalis/universalis disease. Scalp clonality was compared across normal scalp (n=4), patchy alopecia areata scalp (n=8), and alopecia totalis/universalis scalp (n=8). RNA was extracted with the PAXgene miRNA kit for fixed scalp, the miRNeasy kit for PBMCs, and the RNeasy kit for mouse skin. Tofacitinib was given for 6 to 18 months, followed by 6 months of follow-up off drug to assess delayed response and recurrence.

The receptor library was made with the immunoSEQ multiplex PCR assay. RNA was extracted from all samples and reverse transcribed into cDNA as template for TCR sequencing. SuperScript III was used for first-strand cDNA synthesis, primed with a 2:1 mix of oligo-dT and random hexamers. A synthetic immune receptor repertoire was used to measure amplification bias, and any remaining bias was corrected computationally. On the authors' methods: After raw reads were preprocessed to remove errors, the CDR3 was defined following IMGT conventions as running from the conserved cysteine to phenylalanine. Clonality was computed as 1 minus the Shannon entropy, with the entropy normalized by log2 of the number of productive unique TCRs. CD4 or CD8 identity of scalp clones was inferred by cross-referencing scalp TCRbeta sequences with sorted blood CD4 and CD8 repertoires. TCRdb took this table from immuneACCESS and kept in-frame rearrangements with V and J called. Such tables lack part of the clones; where checked against another copy, unresolved V genes explain under half of the gap, and the rest is unexplained. V and J calls and clone size follow that table, whereas D and trimming were derived from the DNA. This sample comprises 220,000 or so clones, around three fifths of them detected only once. The top ten clonotypes cover 0.45% of the sample.

Overall results and qualifications from the work: Lesional scalp, especially in alopecia totalis/universalis, showed higher clonality and more expanded CD8+ clones than normal scalp, suggesting antigenic drive. Unlike mouse skin, which is dominated by gammadelta T cells, normal human skin has resident alphabeta T cells that are also sequenced, and this complicates analysis of the scalp TCR repertoire. Shared TCR sequences between patients were less evident than in mice, which may be partly attributable to HLA diversity in the patient population.

V lost 5 bases and J lost 2 bases, and the count of bases not matched to a germline gene is 6. The CDR3 measures 15 amino acids from cysteine to phenylalanine. The retained sequence is limited to the CDR3, 45 bases, with the frame set at the first base. Per the germline V gene (reference sequence), SEHNR is the CDR1 and FQNEAQ is the CDR2. As regards this clone: Its antigen remains unidentified. Base quality data are lacking; no much larger clone is found one base away.

Sample time point, as interpreted from the label and publication: baseline before oral tofacitinib. Peripheral blood and lesional scalp punch biopsies were obtained from patients with alopecia areata. PBMCs were separated by density centrifugation and stained for CD3, CD4 and CD8, after which CD4+ and CD8+ T cells were sorted on a FACSAria. The sample was CD4+ T cells sorted from blood, taken at week 0. The chain is made from TRBV7-9 and TRBJ1-2; 9 of the junction bases match TRBD1. The origin of this receptor is a human donor with alopecia areata. The encoded CDR3 is CASSEYGTGNYGYTF. The nucleotide sequence reads TGTGCCAGCAGCGAATATGGGACAGGGAACTATGGCTACACCTTC.